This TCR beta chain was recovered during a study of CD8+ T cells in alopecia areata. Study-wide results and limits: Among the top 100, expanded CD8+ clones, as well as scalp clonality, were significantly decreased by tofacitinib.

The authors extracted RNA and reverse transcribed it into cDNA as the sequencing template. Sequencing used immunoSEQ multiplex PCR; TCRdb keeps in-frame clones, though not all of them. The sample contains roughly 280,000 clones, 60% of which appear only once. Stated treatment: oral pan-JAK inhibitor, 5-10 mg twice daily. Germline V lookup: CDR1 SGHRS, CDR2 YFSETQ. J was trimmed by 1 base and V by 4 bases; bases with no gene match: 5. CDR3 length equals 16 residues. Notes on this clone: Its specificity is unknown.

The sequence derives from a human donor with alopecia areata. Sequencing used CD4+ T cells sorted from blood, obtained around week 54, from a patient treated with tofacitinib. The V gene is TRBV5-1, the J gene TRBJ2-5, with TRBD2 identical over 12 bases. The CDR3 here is CASSIGLAGLQETQYF. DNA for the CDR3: TGCGCCAGCAGCATCGGACTAGCGGGACTCCAAGAGACCCAGTACTTC.